The 23 T cell receptor beta chains below all came from one sample that was sequenced in a study of T-cell memory formation after mild COVID-19. Each CDR3 protein is one row after TCRdb ran MiXCR on the 5' RACE reads. This sample has roughly 510,000 distinct CDR3 sequences; approximately 15% occur once, and the top ten carry about 7.5%. The sequenced material came from PBMCs or a T cell subset sorted from them (not recorded which). These receptors all stem from an adult woman who had mild COVID-19 (a few samples of this study predate the infection). Cell type and time point are not known.

This clonotype was seen a handful of times. The chain links TRBV6-2 or TRBV6-3 to TRBJ2-1; D gene ambiguous. The CDR3 is 13 residues long. The V end lost 5 bases, the J end lost 12 bases, and 17 bases lay between the germline ends. CDR1 and CDR2 from the germline V gene are MNHEY and SVGEGT. This chain's CDR3 is CASSNDVGYGQFF. CDR3 nucleotide sequence: TGTGCCAGCAGTAACGACGTCGGATACGGGCAGTTCTTC.

The rearrangement joins TRBV7-9 to TRBJ2-5, with 7 bases fitting TRBD2. The CDR3 extends over 12 amino acids. CDR1 is SEHNR, CDR2 FQNEAQ, per germline (reference sequence). Germline trimming cut 3 bases from V and 9 bases from J; bases unmatched to any gene: 4. CDR3 DNA sequence: TGTGCCAGCAGCTTGGGAGGGGAGGCCCAGTACTTC. It codes for CASSLGGEAQYF.

The rearrangement uses TRBV20-1 and TRBJ2-7; a weak D match, TRBD1 (5 bases). This CDR3 has 16 amino acids. Germline V gene lookup returns CDR1 DFQATT and CDR2 SNEGSKA (reference sequence). Deletions cut 0 bases from V and 5 bases from J, with 20 bases between. CDR3 in amino acids: CSARDSRQWFRNEQYF. The CDR3, as DNA: TGCAGTGCTAGAGATTCCCGACAGTGGTTTCGGAACGAGCAGTACTTC.

J is TRBJ2-1 and V is TRBV7-3; 7 bases line up with TRBD1. CDR1 is SGHTA, CDR2 FQGTGA, per germline. V was pared by 3 bases and J by 7 bases, with 12 bases of the junction left unmatched. The length of the CDR3 is 16 residues. The CDR3 nucleotides read TGTGCCAGCAGCTTTACGCGACAGGGAAGGGAGAATGAGCAGTTCTTC. This sequence encodes CASSFTRQGRENEQFF.

In its sample, this clonotype was seen a few times. The V gene is TRBV30, the J gene TRBJ1-1, with D possibly TRBD1 on 5 matching bases. The CDR3 consists of 12 residues. The V gene's germline CDR1 is GTSNPN and CDR2 SVGIG (reference sequence). The V end was cut by 2 bases, the J end by 5 bases, with 9 bases between. CDR3 coding DNA: TGTGCCTGGAGTAGGCAGGGTACTGAAGCTTTCTTT. Residues: CAWSRQGTEAFF.

The V call is TRBV5-1, the J call TRBJ2-7, with 9 bases matching TRBD1. This CDR3 region has 15 residues. From germline, CDR1 is SGHRS and CDR2 YFSETQ. With V trimmed by 6 bases and J by 3 bases, 10 bases remained unmatched. CDR3 amino acids: CASTPWGDRDYEQYF. CDR3 in DNA: TGCGCCAGCACCCCTTGGGGGGACAGGGACTACGAGCAGTACTTC.

The CDR3 sequence is CASSYSKLRGTYEQYF. Written as DNA, the CDR3 is TGTGCCAGCAGTTACTCGAAATTACGGGGGACCTACGAGCAGTACTTC. The chain couples TRBV6-5 to TRBJ2-7, with D perhaps matching TRBD2 (6 bases). The germline V gene has CDR1 MNHEY and CDR2 SVGAGI. The CDR3 extends over 16 amino acids. The V gene lost 0 bases and the J gene lost 2 bases, with 14 bases spanning the gap.

This chain links TRBV19 with TRBJ2-2, with D possibly matching TRBD2 (5 bases). Germline V gene sequence: CDR1 LNHDA, CDR2 SQIVND (reference sequence). The length of the CDR3 is 17 residues. Trimming removed 7 bases from V and 3 bases from J, with 21 bases in between. The DNA of the CDR3 is TGTGCCAGTAAGTCGGCCTCGGCTAGCTTCTACACCGGGGAGCTGTTTTTT. Translating it yields CASKSASASFYTGELFF.

Concerning this clonotype: A much larger clone differs from this one at a single base, so this may be a read error. The chain employs TRBV9 and TRBJ2-3; 11 bases map to TRBD2. Per the germline V gene, CDR1 is SGDLS and CDR2 is YYNGEE. CDR3 length equals 15 residues. V lost 3 bases, J lost 2 bases, and 2 bases stayed unmatched. The CDR3 DNA sequence: TGTGCCAGCAGCGGACTAGCGGGGATCACAGATACGCAGTATTTT. The encoded protein is CASSGLAGITDTQYF.

This clonotype has just a few counts. V gene TRBV6-2 or TRBV6-3 combines with J gene TRBJ1-1; D uncertain. CDR1 is MNHEY, CDR2 SVGEGT, per germline. This CDR3 contains 15 residues. V lost 6 bases to trimming and J lost 1 base, with 15 bases between them. In nucleotides, the CDR3 is TGTGCCAGCAGGACTATTCCGGTATCGAACACTGAAGCTTTCTTT. Protein: CASRTIPVSNTEAFF.

V is TRBV4-1 and J is TRBJ2-2; 10 bases agree with TRBD1. The CDR3 totals 14 residues. J gave up 6 bases and V 5 bases, and 3 bases lay outside the gene matches. The germline CDR1 and CDR2 sequences are MGHRA and YSYEKL. The CDR3: CASSWDRGSGELFF. The CDR3 region has the DNA TGCGCCAGCAGCTGGGACAGGGGTTCCGGGGAGCTGTTTTTT.

This clonotype was detected a few times. The chain joins TRBV7-9 to TRBJ1-6; weak D call: TRBD1 (5 bases). The germline gives CDR1 SEHNR, CDR2 FQNEAQ (reference sequence). V was clipped by 4 bases and J by 12 bases, with 13 bases between them. This CDR3 region has 13 residues. The CDR3 sequence is CASSSDIGGPLHF. The CDR3 coding sequence is TGTGCCAGCAGCTCGGACATCGGGGGACCCCTCCACTTT.

Many counts were recorded for this clonotype. The chain recombines TRBV3-1 with TRBJ1-2; no reliable D call. The CDR3 loop spans 13 amino acids. In germline, CDR1 is LGHDT, CDR2 YNNKEL (reference sequence). V was shortened by 0 bases and J by 4 bases, with 6 bases between the two germline ends. CDR3 loop: CASSQEVLYGYTF. Here the CDR3 DNA reads TGTGCCAGCAGCCAAGAAGTTCTCTATGGCTACACCTTC.

This chain joins TRBV7-3 and TRBJ2-3; the match to TRBD2 covers 10 bases. The length of the CDR3 is 17 residues. Losses at the gene ends were 5 bases for V and 5 bases for J; bases not matched to a gene: 13. Germline CDR1 reads SGHTA; CDR2 reads FQGTGA. CDR3 bases: TGTGCCAGCAGCCAGCCGGGACTAGCGTCGAAAGGAGATACGCAGTATTTT. This sequence encodes CASSQPGLASKGDTQYF.

This clonotype was counted only a few times. The DNA of the CDR3 is TGTGCCAGCAGGCCACTAGCGGGAGCGCCTGTGAAGCAGTTCTTC. Amino acids: CASRPLAGAPVKQFF. The chain joins TRBV5-4 to TRBJ2-1; TRBD2 matches at 11 bases. Germline assignment: CDR1 SGHNT and CDR2 YYREEE (reference sequence). With 5 bases clipped from V and 11 bases from J, the junction kept 12 bases outside the gene matches. The CDR3 consists of 15 residues. Variable domain in full (rest from reference TRBV5-4 and TRBJ2-1): ETGVTQSPTHLIKTRGQQVTLRCSSQSGHNTVSWYQQALGQGPQFIFQYYREEENGRGNFPPRFSGLQFPNYSSELNVNALELDDSALYLCASRPLAGAPVKQFFGPGTRLTVL.

The V and J genes are TRBV7-6 and TRBJ2-1; TRBD2 aligns across 12 bases. This CDR3 has 17 residues. CDR1 is SGHVS, CDR2 FNYEAQ, per germline. Trimming removed 8 bases from V and 14 bases from J; junction bases left unmatched: 22. This chain's CDR3 is CASSPGPASGRARAEFF. DNA of the CDR3: TGTGCCAGCTCCCCGGGCCCGGCTAGCGGGAGGGCTAGGGCAGAGTTCTTC. Supplemented by reference TRBV7-6 and TRBJ2-1, the full variable domain reads GAGVSQSPRYKVTKRGQDVALRCDPISGHVSLYWYRQALGQGPEFLTYFNYEAQQDKSGLPNDRFSAERPEGSISTLTIQRTEQRDSAMYRCASSPGPASGRARAEFFGPGTRLTVL.

This clonotype turned up a few times. This chain connects TRBV7-3 to TRBJ2-3, with TRBD2 matching 9 bases. V lost 1 base to trimming and J lost 6 bases; unmatched junction nucleotides: 8. The CDR3 runs 16 residues. Looked up from germline, CDR1 is SGHTA and CDR2 is FQGTGA. CDR3 nucleotide sequence: TGTGCCAGCAGCTTAAATACAGCACTAGCGGGCGATACGCAGTATTTT. It codes for CASSLNTALAGDTQYF.

This clonotype was counted only a few times. Written as DNA, the CDR3 is TGTGCCAGCAGCGTCCCGGGGCAGAGCTCCTACGAGCAGTACTTC. This sequence encodes CASSVPGQSSYEQYF. The V and J genes are TRBV7-9 and TRBJ2-7; D is tentatively TRBD1 or TRBD2 (5 bases each). Germline CDR1 and CDR2: SEHNR and FQNEAQ (reference sequence). The V end was cut by 5 bases, the J end by 0 bases, with 14 bases between. There are 15 residues in the CDR3.

Only a few counts were recorded for this clonotype. The V and J genes are TRBV27 and TRBJ2-6; D may be TRBD1 or TRBD2 (5 bases each). In germline, CDR1 is MNHEY, CDR2 SMNVEV (reference sequence). The CDR3 length is 18 residues. Deletions cut 7 bases from V and 0 bases from J, with 19 bases between. DNA of the CDR3: TGTGCCAGCAACAATCTTCGGGACGCGTTCTCTGGGGCCAACGTCCTGACTTTC. The encoded protein is CASNNLRDAFSGANVLTF.

V usage is TRBV13 and J usage is TRBJ2-1; D might be TRBD2 (5 bases). Germline assignment: CDR1 PRHDT and CDR2 FYEKMQ (reference sequence). This CDR3 has 13 residues. Between the trimmed V and J ends, which lost 2 bases and 10 bases, there was a span of 12 bases. The CDR3 reads CASSLSEVLEQFF. CDR3 DNA sequence: TGTGCCAGCAGCTTATCGGAGGTTTTGGAGCAGTTCTTC.

This clonotype was counted between two and nine times. V gene TRBV11-2 combines with J gene TRBJ2-3; D is uncertain. The V end lost 5 bases, the J end lost 1 base, and 10 bases lay between the germline ends. The CDR3 consists of 14 residues. Germline assignment: CDR1 SGHAT and CDR2 FQNNGV. For the CDR3, the DNA is TGTGCCAGCAGCGTCGGTCAGGGCACAGATACGCAGTATTTT. This sequence encodes CASSVGQGTDTQYF.

There are a few counts of this clonotype. The chain is built from TRBV12-3 or TRBV12-4 and TRBJ2-1; 13 bases align to TRBD2. V dropped 5 bases and J dropped 5; count of bases not matched to a gene: 21. This CDR3 region has 21 residues. CDR3 region: CASSRTWGLAGSITRNNEQFF. In nucleotides, the CDR3 is TGTGCCAGCAGTCGCACCTGGGGACTAGCGGGAAGCATCACTCGGAACAATGAGCAGTTCTTC.

This clonotype has more than one count but fewer than ten. The rearrangement uses TRBV7-2 and TRBJ2-5, with D maybe TRBD1 (7 bases). The germline gives CDR1 SGHTA, CDR2 FQGNSA. Trimming left V 2 bases short and J 0 bases short, with 19 bases between. This CDR3 has 18 amino acids. CDR3 protein: CASSLQGVGGVNQETQYF. The CDR3 DNA sequence: TGTGCCAGCAGCTTACAGGGGGTGGGCGGGGTTAACCAAGAGACCCAGTACTTC.